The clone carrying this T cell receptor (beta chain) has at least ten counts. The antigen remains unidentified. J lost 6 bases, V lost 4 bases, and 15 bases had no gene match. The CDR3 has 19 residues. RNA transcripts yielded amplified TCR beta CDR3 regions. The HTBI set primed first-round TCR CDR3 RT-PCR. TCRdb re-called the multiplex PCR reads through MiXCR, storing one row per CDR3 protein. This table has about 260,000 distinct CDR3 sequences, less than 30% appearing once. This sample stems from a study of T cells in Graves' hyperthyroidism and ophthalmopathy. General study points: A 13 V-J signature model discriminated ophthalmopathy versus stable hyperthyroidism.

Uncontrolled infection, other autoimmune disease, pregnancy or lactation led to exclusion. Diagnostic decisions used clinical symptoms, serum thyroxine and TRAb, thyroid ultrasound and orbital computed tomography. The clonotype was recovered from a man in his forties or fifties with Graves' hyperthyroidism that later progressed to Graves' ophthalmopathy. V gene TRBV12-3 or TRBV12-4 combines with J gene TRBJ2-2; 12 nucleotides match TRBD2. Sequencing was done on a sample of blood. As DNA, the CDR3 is TGTGCCAGCAGTTCCCCCTTTTCGACTAGCGGGAGTTCTGCCGGGGAGCTGTTTTTT. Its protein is CASSSPFSTSGSSAGELFF.